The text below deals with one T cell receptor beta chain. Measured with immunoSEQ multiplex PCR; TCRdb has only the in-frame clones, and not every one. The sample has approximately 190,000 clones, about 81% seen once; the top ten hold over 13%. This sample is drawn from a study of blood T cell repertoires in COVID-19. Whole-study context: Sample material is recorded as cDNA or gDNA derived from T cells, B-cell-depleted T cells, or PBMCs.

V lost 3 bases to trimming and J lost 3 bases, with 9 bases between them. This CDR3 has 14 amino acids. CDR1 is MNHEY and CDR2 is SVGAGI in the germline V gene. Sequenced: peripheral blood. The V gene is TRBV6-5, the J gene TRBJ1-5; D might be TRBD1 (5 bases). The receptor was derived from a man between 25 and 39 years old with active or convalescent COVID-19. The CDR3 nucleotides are TGTGCCAGCAGTTATGCAGGGCTCAATCAGCCCCAGCATTTT. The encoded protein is CASSYAGLNQPQHF.